A selection of T cell receptor beta chains follows, all from one sample in a study of cytomegalovirus exposure and HLA in healthy donors. Some clones are missing from TCRdb's copy, which holds only in-frame ones; the method was immunoSEQ multiplex PCR. The profile covers 150,000 to 200,000 clones, with 80% appearing a single time and 9% to 10% taken by the ten largest. Sequencing was done on a sample of PBMCs. These receptors came from a man younger than 35 in good health and CMV-seropositive. The CDR3 runs from the conserved cysteine through the conserved F or W. D genes are given only for firm matches. Not every row has a clone size; where given, it reads once, few, many or a size class.

size	J	D	V	DNA	CDR3
.	TRBJ2-1	TRBD2	TRBV7-2	TGTGCCAGCAGCTTAGCATCTAGCGGGAGACGGAGTGAGCAGTTCTTC	CASSLASSGRRSEQFF
few	TRBJ2-7	.	TRBV30	TGTGCCTGGAGTGTGACACAGGGAATGGTGTACTTC	CAWSVTQGMVYF
.	TRBJ1-5	.	TRBV6-6	TGTGCCAGCAGTTACTCGAGGACAGAGAATCAGCCCCAGCATTTT	CASSYSRTENQPQHF
.	TRBJ2-5	.	TRBV10-3	TGTGCCATCAGCCCCACACAAGAGACCCAGTACTTC	CAISPTQETQYF
.	TRBJ1-1	.	TRBV7-2	TGTGCCAGCAGCCCCACCTGGGCAGGCCCCAGGAGGGCTGAAGCTTTCTTT	CASSPTWAGPRRAEAFF
.	TRBJ2-1	.	TRBV29-1	TGCAGCGTTTTAACGGGATTCGGGAATGAGCAGTTCTTC	CSVLTGFGNEQFF
few	TRBJ2-1	TRBD2	TRBV9	TGTGCCAGCAGCCCTGGGACTAGCCCCTACAATGAGCAGTTCTTC	CASSPGTSPYNEQFF
.	TRBJ2-5	TRBD2	TRBV7-9	TGTGCCAGCAGCCCCCCAGCGTGGGGGGGACAAGAGACCCAGTACTTC	CASSPPAWGGQETQYF
once	TRBJ2-1	.	TRBV7-8	TGTGCCAGCAGCTTCGGCAATGAGCAGTTCTTC	CASSFGNEQFF
.	TRBJ1-1	.	TRBV11-2	TGTGCCAGCAGCTTAGAAGGCGGCACTGAAGCTTTCTTT	CASSLEGGTEAFF
.	TRBJ2-5	TRBD2	TRBV7-8	TGTGCCAGCAGCTTGGGACTAGCGGGCCCCCTCGGGCTACAAGAGACCCAGTACTTC	CASSLGLAGPLGLQETQYF
.	TRBJ2-5	TRBD2	TRBV7-9	TGTGCCAGCAGCTTACAACTAGCGGGAGTGGAGACCCAGTACTTC	CASSLQLAGVETQYF
.	TRBJ1-2	.	TRBV7-8	TGTGCCAGCAGCTCCCAGGGTTTTAACTATGGCTACACCTTC	CASSSQGFNYGYTF
.	TRBJ1-5	TRBD1	TRBV6-5	TGTGCCAGCAGTTACGCGACAGGGGGCAATCAGCCCCAGCATTTT	CASSYATGGNQPQHF
.	TRBJ2-7	TRBD1	TRBV10-3	TGTGCCATCAGTAACCTTTACCCCCGGGACAGGGGGCTTGAGCAGTACTTC	CAISNLYPRDRGLEQYF
.	TRBJ2-2	TRBD1	TRBV5-6	TGTGCCAGCAGCTCCAGACAGGGGGCGAACACCGGGGAGCTGTTTTTT	CASSSRQGANTGELFF
.	TRBJ2-1	.	TRBV6-5	TGTGCCAGCAGGCCGGCGGGGCGGGTCGGGAATGAGCAGTTCTTC	CASRPAGRVGNEQFF
.	TRBJ2-1	TRBD2	TRBV7-9	TGTGCCAGCAGCCCAATACGTCAGACTAGCGGGAGGATAAATGAGCAGTTCTTC	CASSPIRQTSGRINEQFF
once	TRBJ1-4	.	TRBV28	TGTGCCACCTTCCGGGGGAAGGGTGAAAAACTGTTTTTT	CATFRGKGEKLFF
.	TRBJ1-1	TRBD1	TRBV5-1	TGCGCCAGCAGCCCACAACAGGGGATGAACACTGAAGCTTTCTTT	CASSPQQGMNTEAFF
few	TRBJ2-7	.	TRBV7-9	TGTGCCAGCAGTCCTACAGGGATGGGGCCGGGGGAGCAGTACTTC	CASSPTGMGPGEQYF
.	TRBJ2-3	.	TRBV5-1	TGCGCCAGCAGCAGGAGGGCGTCGGGAGATACGCAGTATTTT	CASSRRASGDTQYF
.	TRBJ1-2	.	TRBV6-5	TGTGCCAGCAGTTACTCTGGGGGGACTAACTATGGCTACACCTTC	CASSYSGGTNYGYTF
.	TRBJ1-2	TRBD1	TRBV9	TGTGCCAGCAGCGGGGACAGGGCGGTATTAGACTATGGCTACACCTTC	CASSGDRAVLDYGYTF
.	TRBJ2-7	TRBD2	TRBV9	TGTGCCAGCAGCGTGACCGGGACTAGTAGCTACGAGCAGTACTTC	CASSVTGTSSYEQYF
.	TRBJ1-5	TRBD1	TRBV10-2	TGCGCCAGTGCAGAGTTCGGGACAGGGAGGAATCAGCCCCAGCATTTT	CASAEFGTGRNQPQHF
few	TRBJ2-1	.	TRBV6-1	TGTGCCAGCAGTGAAGGGGCTGTGGGTCAGTTCTTC	CASSEGAVGQFF
.	TRBJ2-7	.	TRBV4-1	TGCGCCAGCAGCCAAGCCACACAGGGTAGAGCCTACGAGCAGTACTTC	CASSQATQGRAYEQYF
.	TRBJ2-2	TRBD1	TRBV28	TGTGCCAGCAGTTACGACCCGGGACAGGGGTCGAACACCGGGGAGCTGTTTTTT	CASSYDPGQGSNTGELFF
few	TRBJ1-1	.	TRBV30	TGTGCCTTTATATCTTACTTGAACACTGAAGCTTTCTTT	CAFISYLNTEAFF
.	TRBJ2-7	.	TRBV1	TGCACCAGCAGCCAAGACGGCAGGGGCGCCATATACGAGCAGTACTTC	CTSSQDGRGAIYEQYF
.	TRBJ2-1	.	TRBV6-6	TGTGCCAGCAGTTTATACGGTGAGCAGTTCTTC	CASSLYGEQFF
once	TRBJ2-7	TRBD1	TRBV6-5	TGTGCCAGCATCCCCTCGGGGACAGGGGACGGCGAGCAGTACTTC	CASIPSGTGDGEQYF
few	TRBJ1-1	.	TRBV5-1	TGCGCCAGCAGCTTGGCGGGGGAAGCTGGAGCTTTCTTT	CASSLAGEAGAFF
.	TRBJ1-1	.	TRBV27	TGTGCCAGCAGTTTAGGCCCTACTCACGCAAACAACAGGTTTGAAGCTTTCTTT	CASSLGPTHANNRFEAFF
.	TRBJ2-7	TRBD1	TRBV10-1	TGCGCCAGCAGTCCTGACAGGGGAGGCTACGAGCAGTACTTC	CASSPDRGGYEQYF
.	TRBJ2-1	TRBD2	TRBV5-5	TGTGCCAGCAGCTTGGATAGCGGGAGTAGGAATGAGCAGTTCTTC	CASSLDSGSRNEQFF
few	TRBJ2-1	TRBD2	TRBV7-2	TGTGCCAGCAGCTTAGCGCTGGCTAGCGGGTGGCATGAGCAGTTCTTC	CASSLALASGWHEQFF
.	TRBJ2-1	TRBD2	TRBV27	TGTGCCAGCAGTCCTTCAGCGGGAGTAAAGTGGAATGAGCAGTTCTTC	CASSPSAGVKWNEQFF
.	TRBJ1-2	TRBD1	TRBV4-3	TGCGCCAGCAGCCTTGGACAGGGGGGTGGCTACACCTTC	CASSLGQGGGYTF
.	TRBJ2-7	TRBD2	TRBV28	TGTGCCAGCACCTTCCCCGGGGGGGGAGGACTAGCGGGAGTAGGCGAGCAGTACTTC	CASTFPGGGGLAGVGEQYF
.	TRBJ2-3	TRBD2	TRBV7-2	TGTGCCAGCAGCCCGATGATCGCGGGAGGGCCCTCGGCGGATACGCAGTATTTT	CASSPMIAGGPSADTQYF
.	TRBJ2-5	.	TRBV11-3	TGTGCCAGCAGCTTAGGACAGTCTCAGACCCAGTACTTC	CASSLGQSQTQYF
.	TRBJ2-3	TRBD1	TRBV15	TGTGCCACCAGCAGGGGACAGGGTACAGATACGCAGTATTTT	CATSRGQGTDTQYF
.	TRBJ1-4	TRBD1	TRBV6-5	TGTGCCAGCAGCAACAGGGGGAATGAAAAACTGTTTTTT	CASSNRGNEKLFF
.	TRBJ2-7	TRBD2	TRBV6-1	TGTGCCAGCAGTGAAGGGGCCGGTACGGGAGGCTACGAGCAGTACTTC	CASSEGAGTGGYEQYF